This TCR beta chain originates from a study of blood T cell repertoires in COVID-19. The length of the CDR3 is 15 residues. V gave up 2 bases and J gave up 5 bases, with 15 bases separating them. The germline CDR1 and CDR2 sequences are SGHVS and FQNEAQ. Profiling relied on immunoSEQ multiplex PCR, and the TCRdb table lists in-frame clones only, not all of them. The table lists 20,000 or so clones, nearly 90% of them singletons. Sequences were obtained from peripheral blood. The J gene is TRBJ1-1, the V gene TRBV7-8, with D possibly TRBD1 on 6 matching bases. This TCR derives from a human donor with active COVID-19. The donor label of this sample is uncertain. CDR3 in amino acids: CASSLWGGRGTEAFF. In DNA, the CDR3 is TGTGCCAGCAGCTTATGGGGGGGCCGGGGGACTGAAGCTTTCTTT.